This passage covers 14 T cell receptor beta chains from one sample sequenced in a study of T cell responses to AZD1222 COVID-19 vaccine (dated by TCRdb to the early 2020s). This specimen's time point label, per the study, means: baseline before first vaccination. Library generation was performed with the immunoSEQ multiplex PCR assay. Imported from immuneACCESS, the table was reduced by TCRdb to in-frame sequences with V and J called. These copies leave out some clones; in studies compared against another copy, an unresolved V gene accounts for under half, and the cause of the remainder is not known. A total of about 160,000 clones appear in this sample, about nine tenths of them only once. Around 2% of the sample lies in the top ten. Source: peripheral blood, taken on day 0 of AZD1222 vaccination. Receptor source: an adult in good health.

This clone was seen just once. This chain joins TRBV5-5 and TRBJ1-3; 7 positions agree with TRBD1. The CDR3 loop spans 16 amino acids. J was trimmed by 0 bases and V by 4 bases; bases with no gene match: 7. The V gene's germline CDR1 is SGHKS and CDR2 YYEKEE (reference sequence). This CDR3 reads CASSLYQGGSGNTIYF. In nucleotides, the CDR3 is TGTGCCAGCAGCCTATACCAGGGGGGCTCTGGAAACACCATATATTTT.

The V call is TRBV28, the J call TRBJ1-2; no reliable D call. Germline V lookup: CDR1 MDHEN, CDR2 SYDVKM. The ends were cut back, 6 bases at V and 4 bases at J, with 12 bases in the middle. The CDR3 consists of 13 residues. CDR3 in amino acids: CASRPPGAYGYTF. The CDR3 coding sequence is TGTGCCAGCAGACCACCGGGAGCCTATGGCTACACCTTC.

This chain uses TRBV9 with TRBJ1-2; D perhaps matches TRBD1 (5 bases). Looked up from germline, CDR1 is SGDLS and CDR2 is YYNGEE. The V gene lost 4 bases and the J gene lost 4 bases, with 20 bases spanning the gap. The CDR3 totals 16 residues. CDR3 bases: TGTGCCAGCAGCCATAGTCCCTATCGGGGGTTCTATGGCTACACCTTC. Protein product: CASSHSPYRGFYGYTF.

The chain links TRBV30 to TRBJ2-5; 7 nucleotides line up with TRBD1. V gave up 1 base and J gave up 6 bases; unmatched junction bases: 5. This CDR3 has 13 amino acids. Germline loops: CDR1 GTSNPN, CDR2 SVGIG (reference sequence). Here the CDR3 reads CAWSGTGRQTQYF. The CDR3 DNA reads as TGTGCCTGGAGTGGGACAGGAAGACAGACCCAGTACTTC.

This chain connects TRBV14 to TRBJ1-4; D is undetermined. With 2 bases removed from V and 8 bases from J, the gap between germline ends came to 6 bases. There are 12 residues in the CDR3. Germline V gene lookup returns CDR1 SGHDN and CDR2 FVKESK. The DNA for the CDR3 is TGTGCCAGCAGCCAACAGAGAGAAAAACTGTTTTTT. Amino acids: CASSQQREKLFF.

The table lists this clone with a count of one. The gene calls are TRBV5-1 and TRBJ1-1; no definite D call. Trimming removed 0 bases at V and 1 base at J, with 4 bases between. This CDR3 is built from 13 residues. The V gene's germline CDR1 is SGHRS and CDR2 YFSETQ. The CDR3 region has the DNA TGCGCCAGCAGCTTGGCCCGGAACACTGAAGCTTTCTTT. Its translation is CASSLARNTEAFF. The entire variable domain, with the rest obtained from reference TRBV5-1 and TRBJ1-1, is as follows: KAGVTQTPRYLIKTRGQQVTLSCSPISGHRSVSWYQQTPGQGLQFLFEYFSETQRNKGNFPGRFSGRQFSNSRSEMNVSTLELGDSALYLCASSLARNTEAFFGQGTRLTVV.

The chain has TRBV20-1 and TRBJ2-7; D is perhaps TRBD1 or TRBD2 (5 bases each). Trimming removed 3 bases from V and 7 bases from J, with 10 bases in between. The length of the CDR3 is 11 residues. Per the germline V gene, CDR1 is DFQATT and CDR2 is SNEGSKA (reference sequence). CDR3 DNA: TGCAGTGCTAGGTTGAGGGGTGAGCAGTACTTC. Translated: CSARLRGEQYF.

This chain connects TRBV20-1 to TRBJ1-1, with no clear D. The ends were cut back, 4 bases at V and 8 bases at J, with 11 bases in the middle. The V gene's germline CDR1 is DFQATT and CDR2 SNEGSKA (reference sequence). The CDR3 is made up of 11 amino acids. CDR3 DNA sequence: TGCAGTGCTAAGCAGGTGCGGGAAGCTTTCTTT. Its translation is CSAKQVREAFF.

The genes are TRBV11-2 and TRBJ1-6; maybe TRBD1 (6 bases). With 3 bases removed from V and 7 bases from J, the gap between germline ends came to 10 bases. The CDR3 runs 14 residues. Germline assignment: CDR1 SGHAT and CDR2 FQNNGV. Here the CDR3 reads CASSLTGLNSPLHF. In nucleotides, the CDR3 is TGTGCCAGCAGCTTGACAGGCCTGAATTCACCCCTCCACTTT.

J is TRBJ1-1 and V is TRBV7-3; possible D gene TRBD1, 5 bases. Deletions cut 6 bases from V and 2 bases from J, with 16 bases between. From germline, CDR1 is SGHTA and CDR2 FQGTGA. This CDR3 contains 15 residues. In nucleotides, the CDR3 is TGTGCCAGCAGTCGAGGGGTTCAAGGTAACACTGAAGCTTTCTTT. It encodes CASSRGVQGNTEAFF.

The chain couples TRBV30 to TRBJ1-4; D is uncertain. The CDR3 sequence is 15 residues long. Trimming removed 0 bases at V and 0 bases at J, with 8 bases between. The V gene's germline CDR1 is GTSNPN and CDR2 SVGIG (reference sequence). CDR3 protein: CAWSVGVATNEKLFF. The CDR3 coding sequence is TGTGCCTGGAGTGTCGGCGTTGCAACTAATGAAAAACTGTTTTTT.

This clone appeared once. J is TRBJ1-5 and V is TRBV2, with D possibly being TRBD1 (6 bases). The germline gives CDR1 SNHLY, CDR2 FYNNEI. The V end lost 5 bases, the J end lost 3 bases, and 14 bases lay between the germline ends. The length of the CDR3 is 15 residues. The CDR3 protein is CASSSQGKANQPQHF. DNA for the CDR3: TGTGCCAGCAGTTCTCAGGGGAAGGCCAATCAGCCCCAGCATTTT.

The rearrangement joins TRBV28 to TRBJ1-6; 9 bases fit TRBD1. The junction had 10 bases not matched to a gene; V was cut back by 3 bases and J by 10 bases. Germline V gives CDR1 MDHEN, CDR2 SYDVKM. The CDR3 totals 16 residues. The CDR3 sequence: CASSLGQGVSGSPLHF. The CDR3 DNA reads as TGTGCCAGCAGTTTGGGACAGGGTGTTTCTGGGTCACCCCTCCACTTT.

This CDR3 is CASSPVPSSYNEQFF. For the CDR3, the DNA is TGTGCCAGCAGTCCCGTCCCCAGCTCCTACAATGAGCAGTTCTTC. The chain joins TRBV2 to TRBJ2-1, with D unclear. The CDR3 length is 15 residues. V lost 5 bases and J lost 0, with 11 bases in between. The V gene's germline CDR1 is SNHLY and CDR2 FYNNEI. Supplemented by reference TRBV2 and TRBJ2-1, the full variable domain reads EPEVTQTPSHQVTQMGQEVILRCVPISNHLYFYWYRQILGQKVEFLVSFYNNEISEKSEIFDDQFSVERPDGSNFTLKIRSTKLEDSAMYFCASSPVPSSYNEQFFGPGTRLTVL.